Presented here are 11 T cell receptor beta chains from one specimen sequenced in a study of control samples from healthy donors and cancer patients. The protocol was immunoSEQ multiplex PCR, while the TCRdb copy is restricted to in-frame clones and leaves out a portion. The table lists some 140,000 clones, about 93% of them singletons, with over 12% in the top ten. The specimen sequenced was PBMCs. The origin of the receptors is a man aged 55-75 years with colorectal cancer.

The chain couples TRBV12-5 to TRBJ2-6; 7 nucleotides line up with TRBD1. This CDR3 is built from 16 residues. CDR1 LGHNT and CDR2 FRNRAP come from the germline V gene. V shed 3 bases, J shed 2 bases, and the junction held 4 bases outside the gene matches. The CDR3 nucleotides are TGTGCTAGTGGTTTAACAGGGGCAACTGGGGCCAACGTCCTGACTTTC. This gives the protein CASGLTGATGANVLTF.

The chain couples TRBV27 to TRBJ1-5, with 11 nucleotides matching TRBD1. Trimming at V came to 6 bases and at J to 2 bases, leaving 15 bases not matched to a gene. Per germline, CDR1 MNHEY and CDR2 SMNVEV (reference sequence). The CDR3 extends over 19 amino acids. The CDR3, as DNA: TGTGCCAGCAGCTTTACCGGACAGGGGGCCTTACGGGGCAATCAGCCCCAGCATTTT. Amino acids: CASSFTGQGALRGNQPQHF.

The V call is TRBV18, the J call TRBJ1-3; D may be TRBD1 (6 bases). CDR3 length: 15 residues. Germline-derived CDR1 and CDR2 are KGHSH and LQKENI. V lost 4 bases, J lost 0 bases, and 10 bases lay in between. CDR3 loop: CASSRQGSSGNTIYF. For the CDR3, the DNA is TGTGCCAGCTCACGTCAGGGGAGCTCTGGAAACACCATATATTTT.

A single count supports this clone. The rearrangement joins TRBV28 to TRBJ2-7; 7 bases are shared with TRBD1. Per the germline V gene, CDR1 is MDHEN and CDR2 is SYDVKM. With V trimmed by 5 bases and J by 7 bases, 17 bases remained unmatched. This CDR3 is built from 16 residues. The CDR3 bases are TGTGCCAGCAGTCCTCCCCCCGGGACAGCCTCTGGAGAGCAGTACTTC. It encodes CASSPPPGTASGEQYF. Looking up the rest from reference TRBV28 and TRBJ2-7 gives the full variable domain: DVKVTQSSRYLVKRTGEKVFLECVQDMDHENMFWYRQDPGLGLRLIYFSYDVKMKEKGDIPEGYSVSREKKERFSLILESASTNQTSMYLCASSPPPGTASGEQYFGPGTRLTVT.

The V call is TRBV24-1, the J call TRBJ2-7; D is unresolved. Germline V CDR1 and CDR2: KGHDR, SFDVKD. The V end lost 0 bases, the J end lost 5 bases, and 7 bases lay between the germline ends. The CDR3 runs 13 residues. The DNA of the CDR3 is TGTGCCACCAGTGATTTGGCCGACGACGAGCAGTACTTC. Amino acid sequence: CATSDLADDEQYF.

The chain has TRBV7-8 and TRBJ2-5, with D perhaps assigned TRBD1 or TRBD2 (5 bases each). Germline loops: CDR1 SGHVS, CDR2 FQNEAQ. V was cut by 1 base and J by 4 bases, with 7 bases left in between. This CDR3 has 13 amino acids. CDR3 DNA: TGTGCCAGCAGCTTAGGGGGGTCAGAGACCCAGTACTTC. This sequence encodes CASSLGGSETQYF.

V and J are TRBV11-2 and TRBJ2-1; 10 bases align to TRBD2. Per germline, CDR1 SGHAT and CDR2 FQNNGV. J lost 3 bases, V lost 6 bases, and 5 bases had no gene match. This CDR3 has 15 amino acids. The chain's CDR3 is CASRPERGGYNEQFF. CDR3 nucleotides: TGTGCCAGCAGGCCAGAGCGGGGGGGCTACAATGAGCAGTTCTTC.

The V call is TRBV2, the J call TRBJ1-1, with 7 bases aligning to TRBD1. This CDR3 is 14 amino acids long. Germline V gives CDR1 SNHLY, CDR2 FYNNEI. V lost 5 bases to trimming and J lost 1 base; unmatched junction nucleotides: 4. CDR3 nucleotide sequence: TGTGCCAGCAGTAGCCGGACAGGGAACACTGAAGCTTTCTTT. This sequence encodes CASSSRTGNTEAFF.

V and J are TRBV19 and TRBJ2-5; TRBD2 agrees at 12 bases. With 0 bases clipped from V and 2 bases from J, the junction kept 4 bases outside the gene matches. Germline assignment: CDR1 LNHDA and CDR2 SQIVND (reference sequence). This CDR3 has 17 residues. The CDR3 is CASSIDGLAGTQETQYF. The CDR3 DNA sequence: TGTGCCAGTAGTATAGATGGACTAGCGGGGACGCAAGAGACCCAGTACTTC.

The chain has TRBV7-9 and TRBJ2-1, with no clear D. Germline lookup yields CDR1 SEHNR and CDR2 FQNEAQ (reference sequence). The CDR3 is 14 residues long. The V gene lost 1 base and the J gene lost 4 bases, with 8 bases spanning the gap. Here the CDR3 DNA reads TGTGCCAGCAGCTTAGTCGAGTGGTACAATGAGCAGTTCTTC. Translated: CASSLVEWYNEQFF. The full variable domain, in which reference TRBV7-9 and TRBJ2-1 provide the parts outside the CDR3, is DTGVSQNPRHKITKRGQNVTFRCDPISEHNRLYWYRQTLGQGPEFLTYFQNEAQLEKSRLLSDRFSAERPKGSFSTLEIQRTEQGDSAMYLCASSLVEWYNEQFFGPGTRLTVL.

The rearrangement joins TRBV10-3 to TRBJ1-1; a possible D gene is TRBD1 (6 bases). V was trimmed by 10 bases and J by 2 bases, leaving 17 bases between them. Germline CDR1 ENHRY, CDR2 SYGVKD. This CDR3 has 14 amino acids. CDR3 protein: CATCRETGNTEAFF. CDR3 DNA sequence: TGTGCCACCTGCCGCGAGACAGGTAACACTGAAGCTTTCTTT.